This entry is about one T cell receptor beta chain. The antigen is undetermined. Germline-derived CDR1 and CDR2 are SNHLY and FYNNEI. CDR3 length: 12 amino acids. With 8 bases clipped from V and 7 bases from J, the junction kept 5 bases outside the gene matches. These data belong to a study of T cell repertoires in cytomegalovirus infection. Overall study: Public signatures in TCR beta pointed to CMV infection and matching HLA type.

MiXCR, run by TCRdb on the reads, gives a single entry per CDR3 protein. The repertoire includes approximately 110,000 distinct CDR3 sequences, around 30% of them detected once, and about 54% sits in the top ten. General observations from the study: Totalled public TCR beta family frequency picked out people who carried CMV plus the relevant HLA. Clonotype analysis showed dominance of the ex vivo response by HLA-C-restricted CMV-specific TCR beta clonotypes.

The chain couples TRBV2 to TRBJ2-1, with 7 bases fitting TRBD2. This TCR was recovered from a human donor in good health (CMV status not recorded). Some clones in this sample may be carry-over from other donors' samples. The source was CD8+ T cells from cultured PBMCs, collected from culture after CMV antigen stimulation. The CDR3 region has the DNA TGTGCCAGCCAAGCGGGGTTAAATGAGCAGTTCTTC. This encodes CASQAGLNEQFF.